These T cell receptor beta chains were read from a single sample in a study of T cell responses to AZD1222 COVID-19 vaccine. Assay: immunoSEQ multiplex PCR; the TCRdb copy retains only in-frame clones and omits some. The sample yields 60,000 to 85,000 clones, around 85% seen once. The sample in question was peripheral blood, obtained on day 0 of AZD1222 vaccination. The receptors here all came from an adult in good health. CDR3s include the opening cysteine and the closing phenylalanine or tryptophan. Each record gives: CDR3 DNA, CDR3 protein, V gene, J gene, clone size, D gene. The D gene is left open where the match is weak. For some rows the clone size is stated as once, few or many, or as a class when expanded; others skip it.

CDR3nt: TGCGCCAGCAGTGAGGGTCTGGGACGGGGAGATACGCAGTATTTT
CDR3aa: CASSEGLGRGDTQYF
v_gene: TRBV10-1
j_gene: TRBJ2-3
abundance: once
d_gene: NA

CDR3nt: TGTGCCAGCATTGGACGTTACAATGAGCAGTTCTTC
CDR3aa: CASIGRYNEQFF
v_gene: TRBV6-5
j_gene: TRBJ2-1
abundance: NA
d_gene: NA

CDR3nt: TGTGCCAGCAGCTTAGGCAGTTACACTGAAGCTTTCTTT
CDR3aa: CASSLGSYTEAFF
v_gene: TRBV7-3
j_gene: TRBJ1-1
abundance: NA
d_gene: NA

CDR3nt: TGTGCCAGTAGTACGACAGGGGACCTCGGGACCCAGTACTTC
CDR3aa: CASSTTGDLGTQYF
v_gene: TRBV19
j_gene: TRBJ2-5
abundance: NA
d_gene: TRBD1

CDR3nt: TGTGCCAGCAGTGAAGGAGCAGGGGACATTTACGAGCAGTACTTC
CDR3aa: CASSEGAGDIYEQYF
v_gene: TRBV2
j_gene: TRBJ2-7
abundance: NA
d_gene: NA

CDR3nt: TGTGCCAGCAGTTTACTTCTCTACAATGAGCAGTTCTTC
CDR3aa: CASSLLLYNEQFF
v_gene: TRBV25-1
j_gene: TRBJ2-1
abundance: NA
d_gene: NA

CDR3nt: TGCGCCAGCAGCTTGGGGGACAGGGGGAATTCACCCCTCCACTTT
CDR3aa: CASSLGDRGNSPLHF
v_gene: TRBV5-1
j_gene: TRBJ1-6
abundance: NA
d_gene: TRBD1

CDR3nt: TGTGCCAGCTCACTAACGCAGAACAATGAGCAGTTCTTC
CDR3aa: CASSLTQNNEQFF
v_gene: TRBV18
j_gene: TRBJ2-1
abundance: NA
d_gene: NA

CDR3nt: TGTGCCAGCAGCCCGGGACTTGTCACCGGGGAGCTGTTTTTT
CDR3aa: CASSPGLVTGELFF
v_gene: TRBV3-1/TRBV3-2
j_gene: TRBJ2-2
abundance: once
d_gene: NA

CDR3nt: TGTGCCATCCGACGGGGCAGTAGCACAGATACGCAGTATTTT
CDR3aa: CAIRRGSSTDTQYF
v_gene: TRBV2
j_gene: TRBJ2-3
abundance: NA
d_gene: NA

CDR3nt: TGTGCCAGCATCCCAGGACTAGCGGGAGGCTACGAGCAGTACTTC
CDR3aa: CASIPGLAGGYEQYF
v_gene: TRBV7-2
j_gene: TRBJ2-7
abundance: NA
d_gene: TRBD2

CDR3nt: TGTGCCATCAGAAGCGAGACAGATTACTACGAGCAGTACTTC
CDR3aa: CAIRSETDYYEQYF
v_gene: TRBV10-3
j_gene: TRBJ2-7
abundance: NA
d_gene: NA

CDR3nt: TGTGCCAGCAGTACGTTTCCCCGACAGGTAACCTACGAGCAGTACTTC
CDR3aa: CASSTFPRQVTYEQYF
v_gene: TRBV11-1
j_gene: TRBJ2-7
abundance: once
d_gene: NA

CDR3nt: TGTGCCACCGACAGGGTGAACACTGAAGCTTTCTTT
CDR3aa: CATDRVNTEAFF
v_gene: TRBV6-6
j_gene: TRBJ1-1
abundance: NA
d_gene: TRBD1

CDR3nt: TGCGCCAGCAGCTTGGGGACGGGAGAGCAGGAGACCCAGTACTTC
CDR3aa: CASSLGTGEQETQYF
v_gene: TRBV5-1
j_gene: TRBJ2-5
abundance: NA
d_gene: NA

CDR3nt: TGTGCCAGCAGTTTACAGGGCAATCAGCCCCAGCATTTT
CDR3aa: CASSLQGNQPQHF
v_gene: TRBV27
j_gene: TRBJ1-5
abundance: NA
d_gene: NA

CDR3nt: TGTGCCAGCAGCTTATTACAGGCCGCAACTAATGAAAAACTGTTTTTT
CDR3aa: CASSLLQAATNEKLFF
v_gene: TRBV7-2
j_gene: TRBJ1-4
abundance: NA
d_gene: NA